This TCR beta chain was observed in a study of tumor-infiltrating lymphocytes in localized non-small cell lung cancer. Across the study: Patients included smokers and never-smokers with various histologies, some sampled after neoadjuvant chemotherapy. Each patient gave resected tumor and non-adjacent uninvolved lung tissue.

The germline gives CDR1 SGHNT, CDR2 YYREEE (reference sequence). The CDR3 sequence is 15 residues long. V was shortened by 0 bases and J by 3 bases, with 12 bases between the two germline ends. Sequenced by immunoSEQ multiplex PCR; TCRdb stores in-frame clones only, minus some. This sample yields over 10,000 clones, of which about 70% are seen a single time; less than 20% belongs to the top ten. The TCR originated in a human donor with non-small cell lung cancer. The sequencing sample was made of uninvolved lung tissue not adjacent to the tumor. V usage is TRBV5-4 and J usage is TRBJ1-2, with a tentative D call TRBD1 (5 bases). This chain's CDR3 is CASSLAAGQDYGYTF. The CDR3 DNA reads TGTGCCAGCAGCTTGGCGGCAGGGCAGGACTATGGCTACACCTTC.